A single sample is the source of the 18 T cell receptor beta chains below, sequenced in a study of shared clonotypes between healthy human individuals. TCRdb's copy holds only in-frame clones and misses some; the assay was immunoSEQ multiplex PCR. The sample shows about 1.5 million clones, 95% to 99% of them seen only once. The specimen was naive CD4+ T cells sorted from blood. Subset denoted: CD45RA+ positively selected. The source of these receptors is a man aged 30 to 39 in good health.

CDR3 loop: CASSQDRGKTDTQYF. The CDR3, as DNA: TGTGCCAGCAGTCAGGACAGGGGAAAGACAGATACGCAGTATTTT. V and J are TRBV6-5 and TRBJ2-3, with TRBD1 matching over 9 bases. CDR3 length equals 15 residues. Trimming took 5 bases from V and 3 from J; bases not matched to a gene: 6. Looked up from germline, CDR1 is MNHEY and CDR2 is SVGAGI.

This CDR3 reads CASSWDNQETQYF. Here the CDR3 DNA reads TGTGCCAGCAGTTGGGACAACCAAGAGACCCAGTACTTC. The chain employs TRBV28 and TRBJ2-5; possibly TRBD1 for D (6 bases). The length of the CDR3 is 13 residues. Looked up from germline, CDR1 is MDHEN and CDR2 is SYDVKM. V dropped 4 bases and J dropped 0 bases, with 6 bases sitting between them. Using reference TRBV28 and TRBJ2-5 for the parts outside the CDR3, the full variable domain is DVKVTQSSRYLVKRTGEKVFLECVQDMDHENMFWYRQDPGLGLRLIYFSYDVKMKEKGDIPEGYSVSREKKERFSLILESASTNQTSMYLCASSWDNQETQYFGPGTRLLVL.

This clone has just one count. CDR3 sequence: CASRPDLGSSYEQYF. The CDR3 region has the DNA TGTGCCAGCAGACCGGATTTAGGGTCTTCCTACGAGCAGTACTTC. The chain carries TRBV5-5 and TRBJ2-7; D ambiguous. Germline V gene data show CDR1 as SGHKS and CDR2 as YYEKEE (reference sequence). The germline V and J ends were trimmed by 5 bases and 1 base, with 16 bases remaining between them. CDR3 size: 15 residues.

V is TRBV29-1 and J is TRBJ2-7; 10 bases are shared with TRBD2. Germline CDR1 reads SQVTM; CDR2 reads ANQGSEA. This CDR3 contains 17 residues. V shed 4 bases, J shed 0 bases, and the junction held 12 bases outside the gene matches. As DNA, the CDR3 is TGCAGCGTTGTTGGACTAGCGGATAAGGGGAGCTCCTACGAGCAGTACTTC. Protein product: CSVVGLADKGSSYEQYF.

The rearrangement links TRBV11-2 to TRBJ2-1; D is ambiguous. V lost 6 bases and J lost 7, with 16 bases in between. Looked up from germline, CDR1 is SGHAT and CDR2 is FQNNGV. The CDR3 has 14 amino acids. The CDR3 region has the DNA TGTGCCAGCAGTTCTCGGGTGCTTGGGAATGAGCAGTTCTTC. It encodes CASSSRVLGNEQFF.

The chain carries TRBV11-2 and TRBJ2-5; D assignment may be TRBD1 or TRBD2 (5 bases each). The CDR3 is made up of 15 amino acids. Germline V gene sequence: CDR1 SGHAT, CDR2 FQNNGV. The V gene lost 3 bases and the J gene lost 1 base, with 12 bases spanning the gap. Here the CDR3 DNA reads TGTGCCAGCAGCTTGGGACCGGGCCCCCAAGAGACCCAGTACTTC. Encoded protein: CASSLGPGPQETQYF.

The rearrangement joins TRBV28 to TRBJ2-7, with 10 bases identical to TRBD1. The germline V gene has CDR1 MDHEN and CDR2 SYDVKM. Germline trimming cut 3 bases from V and 5 bases from J; bases unmatched to any gene: 7. This CDR3 is 15 amino acids long. As DNA, the CDR3 is TGTGCCAGCAGTTTGCCGGGACAGGGGTCCCACGAGCAGTACTTC. It specifies CASSLPGQGSHEQYF. Based on the CDR3 plus reference TRBV28 and TRBJ2-7, the full variable domain is DVKVTQSSRYLVKRTGEKVFLECVQDMDHENMFWYRQDPGLGLRLIYFSYDVKMKEKGDIPEGYSVSREKKERFSLILESASTNQTSMYLCASSLPGQGSHEQYFGPGTRLTVT.

With regard to this clone: The sample holds other DNA sequences that translate to the same CDR3. This sequence joins TRBV5-1 and TRBJ1-2, with D possibly matching TRBD1 (5 bases). Trimming left V 0 bases short and J 2 bases short, with 8 bases between. This CDR3 is built from 14 residues. Germline loops: CDR1 SGHRS, CDR2 YFSETQ. The CDR3 sequence is CASSLEAGNYGYTF. CDR3 coding DNA: TGCGCCAGCAGCTTGGAGGCAGGGAACTATGGCTACACCTTC.

The V and J genes are TRBV9 and TRBJ2-1; no definite D call. This CDR3 is 13 amino acids long. V was cut by 4 bases and J by 6 bases, with 11 bases left in between. Germline V CDR1 and CDR2: SGDLS, YYNGEE. This chain's CDR3 is CASSIRVGNEQFF. The CDR3 nucleotides read TGTGCCAGCAGCATACGAGTGGGCAATGAGCAGTTCTTC. Full variable domain (missing parts from reference TRBV9 and TRBJ2-1): DSGVTQTPKHLITATGQRVTLRCSPRSGDLSVYWYQQSLDQGLQFLIQYYNGEERAKGNILERFSAQQFPDLHSELNLSSLELGDSALYFCASSIRVGNEQFFGPGTRLTVL.

This chain connects TRBV5-1 to TRBJ1-2, with D perhaps matching TRBD1 (6 bases). V gave up 0 bases and J gave up 8 bases, with 14 bases separating them. Looked up from germline, CDR1 is SGHRS and CDR2 is YFSETQ. CDR3 length: 14 residues. This CDR3 reads CASSLGVAGDGYTF. CDR3 DNA sequence: TGCGCCAGCAGCTTGGGGGTGGCAGGGGACGGCTACACCTTC.

This chain links TRBV5-4 with TRBJ2-3; D call uncertain. This CDR3 contains 14 residues. Trimming cost V 0 bases and J 3 bases, with 8 bases left between them. Per germline, CDR1 SGHNT and CDR2 YYREEE (reference sequence). The DNA of the CDR3 is TGTGCCAGCAGCTTGGCTAGGGTAACAGATACGCAGTATTTT. Translating it yields CASSLARVTDTQYF.

The chain carries TRBV7-2 and TRBJ1-5; D unclear. V gave up 1 base and J gave up 5 bases, with 12 bases separating them. This CDR3 is 15 amino acids long. Germline CDR1 SGHTA, CDR2 FQGNSA. In DNA, the CDR3 is TGTGCCAGCAGCTTAGTCCCGGGGAGGGATCAGCCCCAGCATTTT. This encodes CASSLVPGRDQPQHF.

This sequence joins TRBV7-2 and TRBJ2-3; 13 nucleotides match TRBD2. Losses at the gene ends were 5 bases for V and 5 bases for J; bases not matched to a gene: 4. The CDR3 spans 15 residues. Germline V gene lookup returns CDR1 SGHTA and CDR2 FQGNSA. The CDR3 loop is CASSRTSGSGDTQYF. CDR3 coding DNA: TGTGCCAGCAGCAGGACTAGCGGGAGCGGAGATACGCAGTATTTT. The variable domain in full, completed from reference TRBV7-2 and TRBJ2-3, reads GAGVSQSPSNKVTEKGKDVELRCDPISGHTALYWYRQSLGQGLEFLIYFQGNSAPDKSGLPSDRFSAERTGGSVSTLTIQRTQQEDSAVYLCASSRTSGSGDTQYFGPGTRLTVL.

The CDR3 nucleotides are TGTGCCAGCAGCGCCTTGGAGGGATCTGAGCAGTTCTTC. Translation: CASSALEGSEQFF. The chain carries TRBV9 and TRBJ2-1; D is perhaps TRBD2 (6 bases). Per germline, CDR1 SGDLS and CDR2 YYNGEE. Between the trimmed V and J ends, which lost 3 bases and 9 bases, there was a span of 13 bases. The CDR3 consists of 13 residues.

Details on this clone: This sample also contains other DNA sequences that code for the same CDR3. The chain is built from TRBV20-1 and TRBJ1-1, with unresolved D. CDR3 length: 11 residues. The germline CDR1 and CDR2 sequences are DFQATT and SNEGSKA (reference sequence). V gave up 0 bases and J gave up 5 bases, with 4 bases separating them. The CDR3 sequence is CSAREGTEAFF. The CDR3 DNA follows: TGCAGTGCTAGAGAGGGGACTGAAGCTTTCTTT.

CDR3: CASSLTGQGMQPQHF. In nucleotides, the CDR3 is TGTGCCAGCAGCTTGACGGGACAGGGGATGCAGCCCCAGCATTTT. V gene TRBV11-2 combines with J gene TRBJ1-5; the match to TRBD1 covers 10 bases. CDR3 size: 15 residues. V lost 3 bases and J lost 7; bases outside the gene matches: 6. Germline-derived CDR1 and CDR2 are SGHAT and FQNNGV.

The rearrangement joins TRBV6-6 to TRBJ1-2; D gene uncertain. The CDR3 is 15 amino acids. Trimming cost V 6 bases and J 1 base, with 15 bases left between them. Germline CDR1 and CDR2: MNHNY and SVGAGI (reference sequence). CDR3 coding DNA: TGTGCCAGCAGCCTTTTCGAGGGCGGTAACTATGGCTACACCTTC. Residues: CASSLFEGGNYGYTF.

The count of this clone is one. The chain joins TRBV28 to TRBJ2-7; 10 nucleotides match TRBD2. Germline V gene lookup returns CDR1 MDHEN and CDR2 SYDVKM. V shed 8 bases, J shed 13 bases, and the junction held 14 bases outside the gene matches. The CDR3 extends over 13 amino acids. CDR3 coding DNA: TGTGCCAGCCTCCCGGGGCTAGCGGGAGCTAGTTACTTC. It translates to CASLPGLAGASYF.